This TCR beta chain is drawn from a study of OX40 agonist ivuxolimab in advanced cancers. Across the study: Intravenous ivuxolimab at 0.01 to 10 mg/kg was given to patients every 2 weeks. The dose-escalation group included hepatocellular carcinoma, melanoma, renal cell carcinoma and head and neck cancer. Study-level results: Both blood CD4+ and CD8+ T cells showed clonal growth by week 6 at 0.1 to 3.0 mg/kg.

With regard to this clone: What it recognizes is unknown.

Autoimmune disease history or systemic immunosuppression meant exclusion. The data were produced by immunoSEQ multiplex PCR, yet TCRdb's version contains in-frame clones alone and is incomplete. The sample includes some 100,000 clones, about nine tenths of them seen just once. Germline CDR1 reads LNHDA; CDR2 reads SQIVND (reference sequence). This CDR3 comprises 14 residues. V was pared by 5 bases and J by 3 bases, with 14 bases between. The sequencing here drew on CD4+ or CD8+ T cells sorted from blood, taken in a trial of the OX40 agonist ivuxolimab. The sequence was collected from an adult with an advanced solid tumor such as melanoma, head and neck, liver or kidney cancer. The chain combines TRBV19 with TRBJ2-7; a possible D gene is TRBD2 (5 bases). CDR3: CASSSSGKGYEQYF. The CDR3 coding sequence is TGTGCCAGTAGTTCTTCGGGGAAGGGCTACGAGCAGTACTTC.